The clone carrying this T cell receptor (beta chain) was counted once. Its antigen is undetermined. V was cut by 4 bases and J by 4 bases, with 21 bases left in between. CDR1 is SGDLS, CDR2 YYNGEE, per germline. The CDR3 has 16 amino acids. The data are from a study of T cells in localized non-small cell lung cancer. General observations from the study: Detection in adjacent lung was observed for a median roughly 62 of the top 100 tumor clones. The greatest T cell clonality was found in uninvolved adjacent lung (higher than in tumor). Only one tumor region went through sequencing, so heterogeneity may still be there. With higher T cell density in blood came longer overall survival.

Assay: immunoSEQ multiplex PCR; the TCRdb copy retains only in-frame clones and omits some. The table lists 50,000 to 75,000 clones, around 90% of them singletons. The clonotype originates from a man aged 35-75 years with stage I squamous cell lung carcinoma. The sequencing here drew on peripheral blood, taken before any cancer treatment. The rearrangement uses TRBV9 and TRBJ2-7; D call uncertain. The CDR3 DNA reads TGTGCCAGCAGCCCGACCGCGCAGACAACCGGATACGAGCAGTACTTC. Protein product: CASSPTAQTTGYEQYF. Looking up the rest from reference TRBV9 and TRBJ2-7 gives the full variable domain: DSGVTQTPKHLITATGQRVTLRCSPRSGDLSVYWYQQSLDQGLQFLIQYYNGEERAKGNILERFSAQQFPDLHSELNLSSLELGDSALYFCASSPTAQTTGYEQYFGPGTRLTVT.